These T cell receptor beta chains were read from a single sample in a study of cytomegalovirus exposure and HLA in healthy donors. This table comes from immunoSEQ multiplex PCR, and its TCRdb copy is limited to in-frame clones, with some not included. The profile covers about 70,000 clones, with roughly 80% appearing a single time and about 3% taken by the ten largest. Source material: PBMCs. These receptors were taken from a girl aged 10 to 17 in good health and CMV-seropositive. Each CDR3 is given with its conserved first and last residue. The D gene is left open where the match is weak. The size of a clone is reported for some rows only, either as once, few or many, or as a class for expanded clones.

cdr3_nt,cdr3_aa,j_call,cdr3_length,d_call,v_call,clone_size
TGCGCCAGCAGCCAAGAATCAAGCTTCTCTGGAAACACCATATATTTT,CASSQESSFSGNTIYF,TRBJ1-3,16,.,TRBV4-3,few
TGTGCCAGCAGCCAGGGGGTCAATGAGCAGTTCTTC,CASSQGVNEQFF,TRBJ2-1,12,TRBD1,TRBV7-9,many
TGTGCCAGCAGCCAAGATGTCAGGGGCTATGGCTACACCTTC,CASSQDVRGYGYTF,TRBJ1-2,14,.,TRBV14,.
TGTGCCAGCAGAGACAGGGTTGGGCAGCCCCAGCATTTT,CASRDRVGQPQHF,TRBJ1-5,13,TRBD1,TRBV6-1,once
TGTGCCAGCAGCTTAGATCTAGGAAGGGAGACCCAGTACTTC,CASSLDLGRETQYF,TRBJ2-5,14,.,TRBV7-9,.
TGTGCCAGCAGTGAAGACGACTCCCCGGGAAACACCATATATTTT,CASSEDDSPGNTIYF,TRBJ1-3,15,.,TRBV6-1,.
TGCAGTGCAGGGGACAGGAACATTCAGTACTTC,CSAGDRNIQYF,TRBJ2-4,11,TRBD1,TRBV20-1,.
TGCGCCAGCAGCCAAGTCAACAGGGGGCGTTTGCAGCCCCAGCATTTT,CASSQVNRGRLQPQHF,TRBJ1-5,16,TRBD1,TRBV4-1,.
TGCGCCAGCAGCCAGTTCGTCCAGGTGAACACTGAAGCTTTCTTT,CASSQFVQVNTEAFF,TRBJ1-1,15,.,TRBV4-1,few
TGTGCCAGTCGGGGTCTCTTGAACACTGAAGCTTTCTTT,CASRGLLNTEAFF,TRBJ1-1,13,.,TRBV6-1,medium-sized
TGTGCCAGCAGCTTTCTCCCTGGAAACACCATATATTTT,CASSFLPGNTIYF,TRBJ1-3,13,.,TRBV7-9,once
TGCGCCAGCAGCTTGATATCGCAGTCGAACACTGAAGCTTTCTTT,CASSLISQSNTEAFF,TRBJ1-1,15,.,TRBV5-1,few
TGTGCCTGGAGGCTAAACTACGAGCAGTACTTC,CAWRLNYEQYF,TRBJ2-7,11,.,TRBV30,.
TGTGCCAGCTCACCACCGGGAGGAATAAATGAAAAACTGTTTTTT,CASSPPGGINEKLFF,TRBJ1-4,15,.,TRBV18,.
TGTGCCAGCAGCGCCGGGACAGGGGTGGGTCAGCCCCAGCATTTT,CASSAGTGVGQPQHF,TRBJ1-5,15,TRBD1,TRBV9,.
TGTGCCGCCACGGGGAGGGGCAGCGACACCATATATTTT,CAATGRGSDTIYF,TRBJ1-3,13,.,TRBV10-3,.
TGCGCCAGCAGTCAATTAGGACAGGAAAATAGCAATCAGCCCCAGCATTTT,CASSQLGQENSNQPQHF,TRBJ1-5,17,TRBD1,TRBV4-1,few
TGTGCCAGCAGCCACGCCCGGGAAGCTAAAGAGACCCAGTACTTC,CASSHAREAKETQYF,TRBJ2-5,15,.,TRBV6-6,.
TGTGCCTCGGGGACAGGGACGGGGCAGTTCTTC,CASGTGTGQFF,TRBJ2-1,11,TRBD1,TRBV30,.
TGTGCCAGCAGAGCCCCGGGACAGCCTAACTATGGCTACACCTTC,CASRAPGQPNYGYTF,TRBJ1-2,15,TRBD1,TRBV6-1,.
TGTGCCAGCAGCCTCGGGGGGGCGGTAGATACGCAGTATTTT,CASSLGGAVDTQYF,TRBJ2-3,14,TRBD2,TRBV9,.
TGTGCCAGCAGTTATAACGTTCAGGGAAGATCCACTGAAGCTTTCTTT,CASSYNVQGRSTEAFF,TRBJ1-1,16,.,TRBV6-5,few
TGTGCCAGCAGTAGACAGGTCATGAACACTGAAGCTTTCTTT,CASSRQVMNTEAFF,TRBJ1-1,14,.,TRBV7-2,.
TGTGCCAGCAGCTTACCACCGGGCAGGGGAAGCTACAATGAGCAGTTCTTC,CASSLPPGRGSYNEQFF,TRBJ2-1,17,.,TRBV7-9,once
TGTGCCAGCAGCTTCGTAAGCGTTAATGAAAAACTGTTTTTT,CASSFVSVNEKLFF,TRBJ1-4,14,.,TRBV7-9,.
TGTGCCAGCAGTTCTTCCGGGTCCTACTACGAGCAGTACTTC,CASSSSGSYYEQYF,TRBJ2-7,14,.,TRBV6-5,.
TGTGCCAGCAGCTTAGGGGGGCCGACAGATACGCAGTATTTT,CASSLGGPTDTQYF,TRBJ2-3,14,.,TRBV11-3,.
TGCGCCAGCAGCCAAGATCCTCAGGGTCCCGGGGAGCTGTTTTTT,CASSQDPQGPGELFF,TRBJ2-2,15,.,TRBV4-1,.
TGTGCCAGCAGCTTACCAGAATCACCCCTCCACTTT,CASSLPESPLHF,TRBJ1-6,12,.,TRBV7-9,.
TGTGCCAGCAGCCGTAGGACTCCCACAACCTACGAGCAGTACTTC,CASSRRTPTTYEQYF,TRBJ2-7,15,.,TRBV5-5,.
TGTGCCAGCAGCGTAGGGCCAGGGGTCGCGATAGATGGCTACACCTTC,CASSVGPGVAIDGYTF,TRBJ1-2,16,.,TRBV9,.
TGCGCCAGCAGCCAATCCCGGCTAGCCTATGAGCAGTTCTTC,CASSQSRLAYEQFF,TRBJ2-1,14,.,TRBV4-3,.
TGTGCCAGCAGTACGCAGGGTGCGAACACTGAAGCTTTCTTT,CASSTQGANTEAFF,TRBJ1-1,14,.,TRBV6-5,few
TGTGCCAGCAGCTGGCGAGGGGGTCGAAGCAATCAGCCCCAGCATTTT,CASSWRGGRSNQPQHF,TRBJ1-5,16,.,TRBV5-6,.
TGCGCCAGCAGCCAGAAAACTCTAGCCAAAAACATTCAGTACTTC,CASSQKTLAKNIQYF,TRBJ2-4,15,.,TRBV4-1,once
TGCGCCAGCACCGGAACAGGGGACCAGTACTTC,CASTGTGDQYF,TRBJ2-5,11,TRBD1,TRBV5-1,.
TGTGCCAGCAGTGAACAGGTTAATCAGCCCCAGCATTTT,CASSEQVNQPQHF,TRBJ1-5,13,.,TRBV2,.
TGTGCCAGCAGCGACAGGGGGAGCTCCTACGAGCAGTACTTC,CASSDRGSSYEQYF,TRBJ2-7,14,TRBD1,TRBV6-5,.
TGTGCCAGCTCACCGAACAGGGCCGACGAGCAGTACTTC,CASSPNRADEQYF,TRBJ2-7,13,.,TRBV18,.
TGTGCCAGCAGCCAAATGGAGCGAGGCACAGATACGCAGTATTTT,CASSQMERGTDTQYF,TRBJ2-3,15,.,TRBV4-2,.